This T cell receptor (beta chain) was retrieved from a study of vaccination and CD4 T cells after COVID-19. At the Johns Hopkins FTIC core, DNA taken from cultured CD4+ T cells was sequenced by way of the Oncomine TCR Beta short-read assay. One entry per CDR3 protein results from TCRdb running MiXCR on the PCR reads. The sample holds 25,000 or so distinct CDR3 sequences, 40% to 50% seen once. Notes on this clonotype: The target antigen is unknown.

Findings and limits, study-wide: Detection of a median approximately 87% of reactive clones in convalescent patients was confined to the period after vaccination.

Noted treatment: roughly 11-day PBMC culture with coronavirus spike peptide pools or control peptides (ViraFEST assay). Wells that each held a few million PBMCs were cultured with roughly 9.5 IU/ml IL-2 and 8.5 to 10 ug/ml peptide pools. Germline V gene lookup returns CDR1 WSHSY and CDR2 SAAADI. The CDR3 is 15 amino acids. V lost 5 bases to trimming and J lost 0 bases; unmatched junction nucleotides: 4. The specimen comprised CD4+ T cells from blood, cultured in vitro, sampled before SARS-CoV-2 vaccination. The TCR comes from a human donor who received a COVID-19 vaccine. The chain is built from TRBV10-2 and TRBJ1-5; 7 positions agree with TRBD1. The DNA of the CDR3 is TGCGCCAGCAGTATAAGGACAGGTAGCAATCAGCCCCAGCATTTT. Protein product: CASSIRTGSNQPQHF.